This T cell receptor (beta chain) emerged from a study of T cell repertoires in cytomegalovirus infection. TCRdb recomputed calls from the reads with MiXCR, one row per CDR3 protein. This table holds some 180,000 distinct CDR3 sequences, 15% to 20% found once. The CDR3 totals 17 residues. Unmatched junction bases numbered 6, after V lost 0 bases and J lost 0 bases. Germline CDR1 and CDR2: DFQATT and SNEGSKA (reference sequence). Points on this clonotype: Its antigen is undetermined.

Study-wide results and caveats: What dominated the ex vivo response were HLA-C-restricted CMV-specific TCR beta clonotypes. Accumulated public TCR beta family frequency recognized individuals carrying CMV together with the relevant HLA.

The sequence was collected from a human donor in good health (CMV status not recorded). Some clones in this sample may be carry-over from other donors' samples. V is TRBV20-1 and J is TRBJ2-3; TRBD2 matches 10 bases. The sample consisted of CD8+ T cells from PBMCs. The CDR3 DNA follows: TGCAGTGCTAGAGAAGAGCGGGGGGGCCCTAGCACAGATACGCAGTATTTT. It encodes CSAREERGGPSTDTQYF.